A single sample gave rise to the 2 T cell receptor beta chains below, sequenced in a study of Ad26.COV2.S vaccination and SARS-CoV-2 variants. Stated treatment: approximately 18 received Ad26.COV2.S at low or high dose, single or two shots; 5 received placebo; per-sample allocation not given. Sampling was performed 63 days after the first vaccine or placebo injection. Using immunoSEQ multiplex PCR, the repertoire was profiled, and TCRdb retains in-frame clones only, with some absent. Of about 350,000 clones in the sample, 85% to 90% are singletons; the top ten hold roughly 5%. The starting material was peripheral blood, obtained in a trial of Ad26.COV2.S vaccine versus placebo. Receptors were obtained from a person between 18 and 60 years old who received the Ad26.COV2.S COVID-19 vaccine or a placebo.

The genes are TRBV18 and TRBJ2-4; D unclear. V shed 0 bases and J shed 1 base, with 16 bases lying between them. There are 18 residues in the CDR3. Germline loops: CDR1 KGHSH, CDR2 LQKENI. The CDR3 DNA reads as TGTGCCAGCTCACCACCCCGATCCGACGCGACGGCCAAAAACATTCAGTACTTC. This codes for CASSPPRSDATAKNIQYF.

The chain links TRBV6-5 to TRBJ2-7; D call uncertain. Per the germline V gene, CDR1 is MNHEY and CDR2 is SVGAGI. Trimming left V 4 bases short and J 2 bases short, with 9 bases between. CDR3 length: 13 residues. The CDR3 here is CASSFSRAYEQYF. CDR3 nucleotides: TGTGCCAGCAGTTTTTCCAGAGCCTACGAGCAGTACTTC.